The rows below give T cell receptor beta chains drawn from one sample of a study of response to subunit inactivated influenza vaccine. TCRdb reanalysed the RT-PCR reads using MiXCR and keeps one entry per CDR3 protein. This sample has about 190,000 distinct CDR3 sequences, with 13% to 15% found just once. This sample comprised CD8+ T cells sorted from PBMCs, obtained 5 days after vaccination. The receptors here all came from a man between 50 and 59 years old who received an inactivated influenza vaccine. CDR3s include the opening cysteine and the closing phenylalanine or tryptophan. The D gene is left open where the match is weak. Part of the rows lack a size; the others show once, few, many or a class for expanded clones.

clone_size	v_call	j_call	d_call	cdr3_nt	cdr3_aa
many	TRBV7-2	TRBJ2-2	TRBD2	TGTGCCAGCACCTTACTAGCGGGAGGCGGCACCGGGGAGCTGTTTTTT	CASTLLAGGGTGELFF
-	TRBV29-1	TRBJ2-2	-	TGCGGCGTTCCCCGGGACACCGGGGAGCTGTTTTTT	CGVPRDTGELFF
-	TRBV12-3/TRBV12-4	TRBJ2-7	-	TGTGCCAGCAGTTTCACCCCGACAGCCGAGCAGTACTTC	CASSFTPTAEQYF
-	TRBV20-1	TRBJ2-7	-	TGCAGTATAGGCGAGCAGTACTTC	CSIGEQYF
many	TRBV9	TRBJ2-1	TRBD2	TGTGCCAGCAGCGTCGGGACTAGCAGGGGAAATGAGCAGTTCTTC	CASSVGTSRGNEQFF
few	TRBV7-2	TRBJ2-7	TRBD1	TGTGCCAGCAGCTCCAACGACGACAGGGGGCGCGCGCAGTACTTC	CASSSNDDRGRAQYF
few	TRBV7-9	TRBJ2-7	-	TGTGCCGTCAGGCCTTTTTACGAGCAGTACTTC	CAVRPFYEQYF
-	TRBV7-8	TRBJ2-1	-	TGTGCCAGCAGCGTAGGGACTTTCAATGAGCAGTTCTTC	CASSVGTFNEQFF
few	TRBV20-1	TRBJ2-7	-	TGCAGTGCTAGCTCCGGGGTCTACGAGCAGTACTTC	CSASSGVYEQYF
-	TRBV3-1	TRBJ2-7	-	TGTGCCAGCAGCCCGGTCCCTGACGGCGACGAGCAGTACTTC	CASSPVPDGDEQYF